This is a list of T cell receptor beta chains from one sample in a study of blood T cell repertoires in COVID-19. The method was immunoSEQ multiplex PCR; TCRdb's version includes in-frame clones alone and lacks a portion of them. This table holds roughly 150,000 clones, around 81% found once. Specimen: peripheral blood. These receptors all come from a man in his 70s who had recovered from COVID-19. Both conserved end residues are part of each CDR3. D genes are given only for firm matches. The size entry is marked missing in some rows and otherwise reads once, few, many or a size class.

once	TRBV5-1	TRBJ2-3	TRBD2	TGCGCCAGCAGCTTGGAAACTAGCGGCACAGATACGCAGTATTTT	CASSLETSGTDTQYF
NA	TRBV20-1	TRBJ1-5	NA	TGCAGTGCTAGTTCCGGGACAAGGCAGCCCCAGCATTTT	CSASSGTRQPQHF
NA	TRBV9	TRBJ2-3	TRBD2	TGTGCCAGCAGCGTAGGAGTCGGGGCGGGAGGGTCCGCAGATACGCAGTATTTT	CASSVGVGAGGSADTQYF
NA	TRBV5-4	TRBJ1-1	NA	TGTGCCAGCAGCTTTGACGTCAGGATGAACACTGAAGCTTTCTTT	CASSFDVRMNTEAFF
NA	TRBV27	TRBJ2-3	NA	TGTGCCAGCAGGCAACAGGGAAGCTGGACAGATACGCAGTATTTT	CASRQQGSWTDTQYF
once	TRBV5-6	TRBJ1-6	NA	TGTGCCAGCAGCTTGGCGGCAGGAGGGAATTCACCCCTCCACTTT	CASSLAAGGNSPLHF
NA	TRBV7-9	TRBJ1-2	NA	TGTGCCAGCAGCTTAGATGTATGGGACAAAGATTTTATCAACTATGGCTACACCTTC	CASSLDVWDKDFINYGYTF
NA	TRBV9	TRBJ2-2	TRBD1	TGTGCCAGCGCACAGGGGGCGACCTACACCGGGGAGCTGTTTTTT	CASAQGATYTGELFF
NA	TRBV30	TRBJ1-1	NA	TGTGCCTGGAGGGGACAAATAAACACTGAAGCTTTCTTT	CAWRGQINTEAFF
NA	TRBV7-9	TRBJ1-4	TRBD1	TGTGCCAGCAGCTCCCGAACAGGGGGCCTGGCTAATGAAAAACTGTTTTTT	CASSSRTGGLANEKLFF
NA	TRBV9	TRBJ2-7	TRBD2	TGTGCCAGCAGCGTAGGGACTAGCGGCTACGAGCAGTACTTC	CASSVGTSGYEQYF
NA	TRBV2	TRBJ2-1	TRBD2	TGTGCCAGCGGGAATCCCCCGGGACTAGCGGGAGTCTACTCCTACAATGAGCAGTTCTTC	CASGNPPGLAGVYSYNEQFF
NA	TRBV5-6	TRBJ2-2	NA	TGTGCCAGCAGCTTGGATCTAGGAGCCGGGGAGCTGTTTTTT	CASSLDLGAGELFF